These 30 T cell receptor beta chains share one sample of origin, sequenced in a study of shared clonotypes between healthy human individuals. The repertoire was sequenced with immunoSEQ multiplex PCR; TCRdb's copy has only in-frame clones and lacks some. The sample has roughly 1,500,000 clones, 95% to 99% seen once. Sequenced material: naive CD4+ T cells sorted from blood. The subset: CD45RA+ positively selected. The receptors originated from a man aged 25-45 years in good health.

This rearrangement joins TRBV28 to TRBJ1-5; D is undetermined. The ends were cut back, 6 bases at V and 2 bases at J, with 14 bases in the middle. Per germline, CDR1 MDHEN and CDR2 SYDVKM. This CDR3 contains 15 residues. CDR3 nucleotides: TGTGCCAGCAGGACCCAGGCCGGAGGCAATCAGCCCCAGCATTTT. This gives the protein CASRTQAGGNQPQHF. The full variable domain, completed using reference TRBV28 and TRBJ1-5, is DVKVTQSSRYLVKRTGEKVFLECVQDMDHENMFWYRQDPGLGLRLIYFSYDVKMKEKGDIPEGYSVSREKKERFSLILESASTNQTSMYLCASRTQAGGNQPQHFGDGTRLSIL.

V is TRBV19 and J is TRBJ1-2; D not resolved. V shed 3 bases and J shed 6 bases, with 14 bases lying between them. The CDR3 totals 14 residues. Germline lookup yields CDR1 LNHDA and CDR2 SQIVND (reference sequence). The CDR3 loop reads CASSIRGPTDGYTF. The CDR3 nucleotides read TGTGCCAGTAGTATCAGAGGGCCCACGGATGGCTACACCTTC.

CDR3 sequence: CASSAEPGLATHEQYF. CDR3 sequence (DNA): TGTGCCAGCAGTGCTGAACCGGGACTAGCTACCCACGAGCAGTACTTC. The V call is TRBV25-1, the J call TRBJ2-7; 9 bases match TRBD2. The CDR3 consists of 16 residues. Germline V gives CDR1 MGHDK, CDR2 SYGVNS. V shed 4 bases, J shed 5 bases, and the junction held 12 bases outside the gene matches.

CDR3 in DNA: TGTGCCAGCTCACCAGCGACAGGGGGCGCAGAACTGTTTTTT. Residues: CASSPATGGAELFF. The chain is built from TRBV18 and TRBJ1-4, with 10 bases matching TRBD1. The CDR3 length is 14 residues. V was clipped by 2 bases and J by 12 bases; unmatched bases: 6. Germline loops: CDR1 KGHSH, CDR2 LQKENI.

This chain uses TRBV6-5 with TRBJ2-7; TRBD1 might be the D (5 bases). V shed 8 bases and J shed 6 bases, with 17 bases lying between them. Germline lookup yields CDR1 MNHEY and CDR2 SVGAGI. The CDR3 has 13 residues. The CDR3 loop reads CASRLRQSAEQYF. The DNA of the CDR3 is TGTGCCAGCCGCCTAAGACAGTCTGCCGAGCAGTACTTC.

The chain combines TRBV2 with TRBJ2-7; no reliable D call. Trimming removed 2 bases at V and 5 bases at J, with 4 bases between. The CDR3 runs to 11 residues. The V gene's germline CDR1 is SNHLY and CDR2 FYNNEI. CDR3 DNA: TGTGCCAGCAGTGAAAGGGACGAGCAGTACTTC. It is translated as CASSERDEQYF.

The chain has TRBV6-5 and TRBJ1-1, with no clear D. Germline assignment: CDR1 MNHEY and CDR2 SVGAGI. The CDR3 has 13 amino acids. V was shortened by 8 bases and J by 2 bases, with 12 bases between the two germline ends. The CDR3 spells CASRGRTNTEAFF. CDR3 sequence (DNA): TGTGCCAGCCGTGGCAGGACTAACACTGAAGCTTTCTTT.

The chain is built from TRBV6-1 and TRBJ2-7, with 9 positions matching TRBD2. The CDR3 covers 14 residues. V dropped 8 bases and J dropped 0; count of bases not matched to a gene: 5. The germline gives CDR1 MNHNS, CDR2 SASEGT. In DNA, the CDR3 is TGTGCCAGCCAAAGGACTAGCGCCTCCTACGAGCAGTACTTC. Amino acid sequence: CASQRTSASYEQYF.

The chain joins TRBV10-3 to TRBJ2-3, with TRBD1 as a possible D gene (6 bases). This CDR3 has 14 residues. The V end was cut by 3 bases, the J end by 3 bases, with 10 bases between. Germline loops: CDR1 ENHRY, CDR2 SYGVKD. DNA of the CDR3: TGTGCCATCAGTGAAGGCAGGGGAACAGATACGCAGTATTTT. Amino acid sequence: CAISEGRGTDTQYF.

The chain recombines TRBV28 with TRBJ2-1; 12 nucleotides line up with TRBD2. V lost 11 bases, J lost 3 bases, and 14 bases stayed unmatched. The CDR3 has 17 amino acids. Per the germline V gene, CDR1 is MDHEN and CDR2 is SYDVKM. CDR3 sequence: CAVQGLAGSLGYNEQFF. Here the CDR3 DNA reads TGTGCCGTACAAGGACTAGCGGGGAGTTTGGGCTACAATGAGCAGTTCTTC.

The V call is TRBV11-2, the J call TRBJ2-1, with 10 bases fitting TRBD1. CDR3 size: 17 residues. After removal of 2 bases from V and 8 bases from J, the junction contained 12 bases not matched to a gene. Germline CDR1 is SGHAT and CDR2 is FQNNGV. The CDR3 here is CASSLIAVWTGGDEQFF. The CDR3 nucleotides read TGTGCCAGCAGCTTAATCGCGGTTTGGACAGGGGGGGATGAGCAGTTCTTC. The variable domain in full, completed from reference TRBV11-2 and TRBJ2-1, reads EAGVAQSPRYKIIEKRQSVAFWCNPISGHATLYWYQQILGQGPKLLIQFQNNGVVDDSQLPKDRFSAERLKGVDSTLKIQPAKLEDSAVYLCASSLIAVWTGGDEQFFGPGTRLTVL.

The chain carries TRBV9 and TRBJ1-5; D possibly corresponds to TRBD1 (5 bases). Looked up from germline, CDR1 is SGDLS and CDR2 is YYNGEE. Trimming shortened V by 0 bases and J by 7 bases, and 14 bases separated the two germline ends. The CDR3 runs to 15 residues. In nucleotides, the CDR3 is TGTGCCAGCAGCGTAGACGAGGGGTGGGGGCAGCCCCAGCATTTT. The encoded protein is CASSVDEGWGQPQHF. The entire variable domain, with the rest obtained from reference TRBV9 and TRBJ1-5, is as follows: DSGVTQTPKHLITATGQRVTLRCSPRSGDLSVYWYQQSLDQGLQFLIQYYNGEERAKGNILERFSAQQFPDLHSELNLSSLELGDSALYFCASSVDEGWGQPQHFGDGTRLSIL.

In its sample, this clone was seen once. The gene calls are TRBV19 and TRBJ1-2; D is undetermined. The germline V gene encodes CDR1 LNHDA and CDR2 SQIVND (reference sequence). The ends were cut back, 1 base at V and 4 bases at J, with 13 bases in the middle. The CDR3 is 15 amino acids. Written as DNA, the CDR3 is TGTGCCAGTAGTATAGGGGGAGCAGCAACCTATGGCTACACCTTC. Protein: CASSIGGAATYGYTF. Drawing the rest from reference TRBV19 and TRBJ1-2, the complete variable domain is DGGITQSPKYLFRKEGQNVTLSCEQNLNHDAMYWYRQDPGQGLRLIYYSQIVNDFQKGDIAEGYSVSREKKESFPLTVTSAQKNPTAFYLCASSIGGAATYGYTFGSGTRLTVV.

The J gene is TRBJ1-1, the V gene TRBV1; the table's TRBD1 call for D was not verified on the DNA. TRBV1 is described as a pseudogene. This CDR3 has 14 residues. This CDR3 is CTRPPRGKNTEAFF. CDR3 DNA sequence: TGCACCAGACCCCCCAGGGGAAAGAACACTGAAGCTTTCTTT.

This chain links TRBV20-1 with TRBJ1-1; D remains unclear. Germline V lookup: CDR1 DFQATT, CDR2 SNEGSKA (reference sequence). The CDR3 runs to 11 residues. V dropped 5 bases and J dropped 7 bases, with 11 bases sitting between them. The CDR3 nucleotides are TGCAGTGCTCTCCTCACGGGTGAAGCTTTCTTT. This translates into CSALLTGEAFF.

Here the CDR3 DNA reads TGTGCCAGCAGCGTAATAGGACAAAGCAATGAGCAGTTCTTC. Translated: CASSVIGQSNEQFF. The V and J genes are TRBV9 and TRBJ2-1; weak D call: TRBD1 (5 bases). This CDR3 spans 14 amino acids. Germline V gene data show CDR1 as SGDLS and CDR2 as YYNGEE. Trimming pared 1 base from V and 6 bases from J, leaving 11 bases between.

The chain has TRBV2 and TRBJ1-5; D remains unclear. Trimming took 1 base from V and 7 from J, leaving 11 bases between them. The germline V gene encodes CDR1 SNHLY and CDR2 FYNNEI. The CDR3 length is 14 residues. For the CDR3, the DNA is TGTGCCAGCAGTGAAGGCCAGGTTTTGCAGCCCCAGCATTTT. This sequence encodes CASSEGQVLQPQHF.

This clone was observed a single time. CDR3 nucleotide sequence: TGTGCCAGCAGTGCCGCGGCAGGCGGAAATCAGCCCCAGCATTTT. Protein: CASSAAAGGNQPQHF. J is TRBJ1-5 and V is TRBV2; unclear D gene. The CDR3 contains 15 residues. V lost 4 bases and J 4 bases, leaving 14 bases between the germline ends. Germline V gene lookup returns CDR1 SNHLY and CDR2 FYNNEI.

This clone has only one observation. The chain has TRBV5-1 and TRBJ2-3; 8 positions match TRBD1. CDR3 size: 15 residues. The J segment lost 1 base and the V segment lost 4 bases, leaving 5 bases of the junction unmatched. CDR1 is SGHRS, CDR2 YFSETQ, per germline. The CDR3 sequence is CASSIQGDGTDTQYF. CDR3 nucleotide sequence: TGCGCCAGCAGCATACAGGGGGATGGCACAGATACGCAGTATTTT.

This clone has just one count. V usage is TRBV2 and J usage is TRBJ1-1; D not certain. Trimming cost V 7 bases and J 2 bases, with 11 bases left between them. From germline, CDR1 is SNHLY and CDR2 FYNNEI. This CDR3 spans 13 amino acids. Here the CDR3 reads CASILRQNTEAFF. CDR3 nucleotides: TGTGCCAGCATATTAAGACAAAACACTGAAGCTTTCTTT.

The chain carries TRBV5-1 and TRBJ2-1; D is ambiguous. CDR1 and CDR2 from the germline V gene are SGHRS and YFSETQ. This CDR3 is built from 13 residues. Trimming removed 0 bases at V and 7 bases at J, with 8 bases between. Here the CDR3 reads CASSLVSRNEQFF. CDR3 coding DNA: TGCGCCAGCAGCTTGGTTTCTAGAAATGAGCAGTTCTTC. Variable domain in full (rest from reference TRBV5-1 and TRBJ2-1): KAGVTQTPRYLIKTRGQQVTLSCSPISGHRSVSWYQQTPGQGLQFLFEYFSETQRNKGNFPGRFSGRQFSNSRSEMNVSTLELGDSALYLCASSLVSRNEQFFGPGTRLTVL.

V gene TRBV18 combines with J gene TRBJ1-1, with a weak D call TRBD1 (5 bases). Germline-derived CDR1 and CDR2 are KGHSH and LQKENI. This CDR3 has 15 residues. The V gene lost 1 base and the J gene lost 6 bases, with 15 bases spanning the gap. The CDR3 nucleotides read TGTGCCAGCTCACCACTTACGGGGGAAATCGCTGAAGCTTTCTTT. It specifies CASSPLTGEIAEAFF. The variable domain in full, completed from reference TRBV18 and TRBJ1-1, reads NAGVMQNPRHLVRRRGQEARLRCSPMKGHSHVYWYRQLPEEGLKFMVYLQKENIIDESGMPKERFSAEFPKEGPSILRIQQVVRGDSAAYFCASSPLTGEIAEAFFGQGTRLTVV.

The CDR3: CASRTRGGYTF. DNA of the CDR3: TGTGCCAGCCGGACGAGGGGTGGCTACACCTTC. This chain connects TRBV27 to TRBJ1-2, with D tentatively TRBD1 (5 bases). The CDR3 runs to 11 residues. Trimming pared 8 bases from V and 7 bases from J, leaving 11 bases between. Germline V lookup: CDR1 MNHEY, CDR2 SMNVEV (reference sequence).

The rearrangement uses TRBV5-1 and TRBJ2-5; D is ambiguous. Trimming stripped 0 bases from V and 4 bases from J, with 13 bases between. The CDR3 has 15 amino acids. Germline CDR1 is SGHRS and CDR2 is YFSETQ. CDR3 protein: CASSLEWQRRETQYF. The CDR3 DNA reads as TGCGCCAGCAGCTTGGAGTGGCAACGGAGAGAGACCCAGTACTTC. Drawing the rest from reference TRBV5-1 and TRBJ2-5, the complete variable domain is KAGVTQTPRYLIKTRGQQVTLSCSPISGHRSVSWYQQTPGQGLQFLFEYFSETQRNKGNFPGRFSGRQFSNSRSEMNVSTLELGDSALYLCASSLEWQRRETQYFGPGTRLLVL.

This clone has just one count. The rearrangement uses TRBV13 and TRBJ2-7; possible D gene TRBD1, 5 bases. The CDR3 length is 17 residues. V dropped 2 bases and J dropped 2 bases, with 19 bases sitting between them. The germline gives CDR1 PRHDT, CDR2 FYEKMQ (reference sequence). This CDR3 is CASSLRRTTQRTYEQYF. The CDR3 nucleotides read TGTGCCAGCAGCTTACGAAGGACAACACAAAGGACCTACGAGCAGTACTTC.

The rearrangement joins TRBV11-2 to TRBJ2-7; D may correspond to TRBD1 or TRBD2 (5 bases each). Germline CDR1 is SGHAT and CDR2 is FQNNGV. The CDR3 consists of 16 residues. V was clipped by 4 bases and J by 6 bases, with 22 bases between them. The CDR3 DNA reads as TGTGCCAGCAGCTCCCTTGGGGACGGCAGAGTGTCCGAGCAGTACTTC. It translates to CASSSLGDGRVSEQYF.

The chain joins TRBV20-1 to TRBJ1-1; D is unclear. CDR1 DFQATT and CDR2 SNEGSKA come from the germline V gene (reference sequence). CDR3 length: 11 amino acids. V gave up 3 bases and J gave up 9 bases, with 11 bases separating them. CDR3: CSASPLGKAFF. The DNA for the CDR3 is TGCAGTGCTAGCCCCCTCGGGAAAGCTTTCTTT.

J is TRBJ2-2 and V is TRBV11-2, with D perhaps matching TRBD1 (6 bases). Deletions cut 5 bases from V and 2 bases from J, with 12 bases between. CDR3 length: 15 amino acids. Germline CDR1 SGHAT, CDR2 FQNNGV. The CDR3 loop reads CASSDRQANTGELFF. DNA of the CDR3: TGTGCCAGCAGCGACAGACAGGCAAACACCGGGGAGCTGTTTTTT.

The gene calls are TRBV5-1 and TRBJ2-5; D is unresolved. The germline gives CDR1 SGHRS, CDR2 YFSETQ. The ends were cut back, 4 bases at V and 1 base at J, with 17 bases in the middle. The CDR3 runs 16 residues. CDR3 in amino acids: CASSAPRTDLQETQYF. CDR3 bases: TGCGCCAGCAGCGCCCCAAGGACGGACCTCCAAGAGACCCAGTACTTC. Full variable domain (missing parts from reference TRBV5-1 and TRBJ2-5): KAGVTQTPRYLIKTRGQQVTLSCSPISGHRSVSWYQQTPGQGLQFLFEYFSETQRNKGNFPGRFSGRQFSNSRSEMNVSTLELGDSALYLCASSAPRTDLQETQYFGPGTRLLVL.

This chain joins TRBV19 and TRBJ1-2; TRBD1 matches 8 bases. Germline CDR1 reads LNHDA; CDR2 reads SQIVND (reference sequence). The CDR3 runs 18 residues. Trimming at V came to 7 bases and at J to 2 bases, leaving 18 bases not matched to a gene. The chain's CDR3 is CASTPRPPTGAGNYGYTF. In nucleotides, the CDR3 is TGTGCCAGTACCCCCCGCCCCCCGACAGGGGCGGGGAACTATGGCTACACCTTC.